This T cell receptor (beta chain) derives from a study of blood T cell repertoires in COVID-19. In the study overall: Researchers got acute and convalescent COVID-19 samples from the United States, Italy and Spain.

Exposed enrollees had met someone with a PCR-confirmed or clinician-diagnosed COVID-19 case at some point within the 2 weeks before study entry. In the authors' workflow: Researchers report that nucleated cell counts were estimated from reference gene primer amplification. Assay used: immunoSEQ multiplex PCR; TCRdb lists only in-frame clones, some missing. V and J calls and clone size are as listed in that table; D and trimming were resolved from the DNA. This sample has more than 300,000 clones; 90% occur once, and the top ten carry less than 4%. V was clipped by 4 bases and J by 2 bases, with 15 bases between them. The CDR3 is 16 amino acids. CDR1 and CDR2 (germline): SGHRS, YFSETQ.

Sequencing was carried out using PBMCs or T cells enriched from blood (not recorded which). This chain joins TRBV5-1 and TRBJ1-4, with D possibly matching TRBD1 (5 bases). The TCR comes from a woman aged 30 to 39 who had been exposed to COVID-19. DNA of the CDR3: TGCGCCAGCAGCCCGATGGGGAGGGGCACTAATGAAAAACTGTTTTTT. It specifies CASSPMGRGTNEKLFF. Full variable domain (outside the CDR3, taken from reference TRBV5-1 and TRBJ1-4): KAGVTQTPRYLIKTRGQQVTLSCSPISGHRSVSWYQQTPGQGLQFLFEYFSETQRNKGNFPGRFSGRQFSNSRSEMNVSTLELGDSALYLCASSPMGRGTNEKLFFGSGTQLSVL.